These 14 T cell receptor beta chains share one sample of origin, sequenced in a study of blood T cell repertoires in COVID-19. Some clones are missing from TCRdb's copy, which holds only in-frame ones; the method was immunoSEQ multiplex PCR. The profile covers hundreds of thousands of clones, with approximately 88% appearing a single time and around 2.1% taken by the ten largest. Sequencing was performed on PBMCs or T cells enriched from blood (not recorded which). These receptors were obtained from a woman between 35 and 50 years old with acute COVID-19.

In this sample, this clone turned up a few times. This rearrangement joins TRBV6-5 to TRBJ1-1, with TRBD1 matching 8 bases. CDR1 is MNHEY and CDR2 is SVGAGI in the germline V gene. CDR3 length: 13 residues. Trimming at V came to 10 bases and at J to 4 bases, leaving 8 bases not matched to a gene. The CDR3 DNA reads as TGTGCCACCTCAGGGGGCGGGGGCACTGAAGCTTTCTTT. Translation: CATSGGGGTEAFF.

This chain joins TRBV24-1 and TRBJ1-3, with D perhaps matching TRBD1 (6 bases). CDR3 length: 12 residues. Germline lookup yields CDR1 KGHDR and CDR2 SFDVKD. Trimming took 9 bases from V and 4 from J, leaving 9 bases between them. The CDR3 DNA follows: TGTGCCACCGGACAGCTCGGAAACACCATATATTTT. The encoded protein is CATGQLGNTIYF.

The rearrangement joins TRBV27 to TRBJ2-7; 12 nucleotides match TRBD2. The junction had 9 bases not matched to a gene; V was cut back by 5 bases and J by 4 bases. The germline gives CDR1 MNHEY, CDR2 SMNVEV (reference sequence). The CDR3 sequence is 16 residues long. The CDR3, as DNA: TGTGCCAGCAGTACACTCACTAGCGGGGGGCTGTACGAGCAGTACTTC. The encoded protein is CASSTLTSGGLYEQYF.

This chain joins TRBV19 and TRBJ2-1; a weak D match, TRBD2 (5 bases). Germline values: CDR1 LNHDA, CDR2 SQIVND (reference sequence). This CDR3 is built from 13 residues. The ends were cut back, 5 bases at V and 7 bases at J, with 12 bases in the middle. The CDR3 DNA follows: TGTGCCAGTAGTTCTACGAGGGAGAATGAGCAGTTCTTC. Protein sequence: CASSSTRENEQFF.

The V call is TRBV7-9, the J call TRBJ2-5; the D gene is possibly TRBD1 (5 bases). The CDR3 totals 15 residues. Germline V lookup: CDR1 SEHNR, CDR2 FQNEAQ (reference sequence). V shed 0 bases and J shed 1 base, with 9 bases lying between them. The CDR3: CASSLAGHIQETQYF. The CDR3 bases are TGTGCCAGCAGCTTAGCGGGGCACATCCAAGAGACCCAGTACTTC. The full variable domain, rest sourced from reference TRBV7-9 and TRBJ2-5, is DTGVSQNPRHKITKRGQNVTFRCDPISEHNRLYWYRQTLGQGPEFLTYFQNEAQLEKSRLLSDRFSAERPKGSFSTLEIQRTEQGDSAMYLCASSLAGHIQETQYFGPGTRLLVL.

The V and J genes are TRBV21-1 and TRBJ1-1. TRBV21-1 is classified as a pseudogene. The CDR3 has 14 residues. The CDR3: CASSKWCRETEAFF. CDR3 sequence (DNA): TGTGCCAGCAGCAAATGGTGTCGGGAAACTGAAGCTTTCTTT.

This chain links TRBV9 with TRBJ1-2, with D possibly being TRBD1 (6 bases). This CDR3 is 15 amino acids long. Germline V gene sequence: CDR1 SGDLS, CDR2 YYNGEE. The V end lost 0 bases, the J end lost 4 bases, and 13 bases lay between the germline ends. CDR3 region: CASSVDPGQPYGYTF. In DNA, the CDR3 is TGTGCCAGCAGCGTAGACCCTGGACAGCCCTATGGCTACACCTTC.

The rearrangement uses TRBV9 and TRBJ2-2; the match to TRBD1 covers 7 bases. The CDR3 sequence is 15 residues long. The germline V gene has CDR1 SGDLS and CDR2 YYNGEE. V lost 3 bases and J lost 7; bases outside the gene matches: 9. The CDR3 nucleotides read TGTGCCAGCAGCGCCCAACAGGGGAGAAACGGGGAGCTGTTTTTT. It is translated as CASSAQQGRNGELFF. Looking up the rest from reference TRBV9 and TRBJ2-2 gives the full variable domain: DSGVTQTPKHLITATGQRVTLRCSPRSGDLSVYWYQQSLDQGLQFLIQYYNGEERAKGNILERFSAQQFPDLHSELNLSSLELGDSALYFCASSAQQGRNGELFFGEGSRLTVL.

This clone is a singleton in its sample. The chain joins TRBV12-3 or TRBV12-4 to TRBJ1-4; the D is unclear. The CDR3 has 11 amino acids. V was clipped by 6 bases and J by 6 bases, with 5 bases between them. CDR3 protein: CASSQDEKLFF. In nucleotides, the CDR3 is TGTGCCAGCAGCCAGGATGAAAAACTGTTTTTT.

The chain couples TRBV21-1 to TRBJ1-4. TRBV21-1 is given as a pseudogene. The CDR3 totals 15 residues. This CDR3 reads CASSKVRVFSEKLFF. CDR3 nucleotide sequence: TGTGCCAGCAGCAAAGTCCGGGTGTTTAGTGAAAAACTGTTTTTT.

The chain carries TRBV9 and TRBJ2-3, with D possibly being TRBD1 (6 bases). Trimming shortened V by 4 bases and J by 1 base, and 13 bases separated the two germline ends. Germline CDR1 reads SGDLS; CDR2 reads YYNGEE. This CDR3 is 15 amino acids long. CDR3 protein: CASSIGTRGTDTQYF. CDR3 nucleotides: TGTGCCAGCAGCATCGGGACAAGGGGCACAGATACGCAGTATTTT.

V is TRBV13 and J is TRBJ1-4, with D unclear. The CDR3 runs to 12 residues. Per the germline V gene, CDR1 is PRHDT and CDR2 is FYEKMQ (reference sequence). The V end lost 5 bases, the J end lost 10 bases, and 11 bases lay between the germline ends. This CDR3 is CASSLNRRKLFF. CDR3 DNA sequence: TGTGCCAGCAGCCTAAACCGTAGAAAACTGTTTTTT.

The chain uses TRBV28 and TRBJ1-6; 10 bases agree with TRBD1. Losses at the gene ends were 4 bases for V and 4 bases for J; bases not matched to a gene: 4. The CDR3 extends over 16 amino acids. Germline loops: CDR1 MDHEN, CDR2 SYDVKM. The CDR3: CASSYGQGGYNSPLHF. In DNA, the CDR3 is TGTGCCAGCAGTTACGGACAGGGGGGATATAATTCACCCCTCCACTTT.

The chain links TRBV5-1 to TRBJ2-7; TRBD1 aligns across 12 bases. This CDR3 comprises 17 residues. The germline gives CDR1 SGHRS, CDR2 YFSETQ. The V and J ends lost 4 bases and 6 bases, in that order; junction bases with no gene match: 14. CDR3: CASSGGGTGGANLEQYF. The CDR3 DNA sequence: TGCGCCAGCAGCGGCGGAGGGACAGGGGGCGCAAATCTCGAGCAGTACTTC.